This T cell receptor (beta chain) originates from a study of blood T cell repertoires in COVID-19 (dated by TCRdb to between 2020 and 2021). Context from the whole study: Samples covering the acute and convalescent phases of COVID-19 were provided by collaborators in the United States, Italy and Spain. The material from the prospective study consisted of cDNA or gDNA derived from T cells, B-cell-depleted T cells, or PBMCs. Nearly every sample came with metadata listing a de-identified subject ID, COVID-19 status, age in years and sex. Deeply sampled blood TCRbeta repertoires from subjects exposed to, actively infected with, or recovered from COVID-19 were included in the dataset. The repertoires were released in a freely available public database intended as a resource for research on the immune response to SARS-CoV-2. Where HLA class I and class II types were available, the types were taken from metadata supplied by the sample provider, not from assay-based typing. The samples were drawn from the first 160 participants of the ongoing ImmuneRACE study and from more than 1,000 subjects provided by 6 global collaborators.

Broad study findings and their caveats: The quantity of clinical and demographic metadata differed by source and by participant and was supplied without curation.

At the junction V is shortened by 2 bases and J by 3 bases, with 7 bases in between. According to the germline V gene, CDR1 reads SGHTA and CDR2 reads FQGTGA. The CDR3 contains 13 residues, cysteine and phenylalanine counted. The CDR3 DNA has 39 bases and is translated from base 1. At one collaborating source in Seattle, patients were enrolled during active infection and were followed longitudinally through the course of disease. Each collaborating institution followed its own protocols to collect whole blood in K2EDTA tubes. For TCRbeta analysis, collaborators shipped samples in one of three forms: frozen whole blood, isolated PBMCs, or DNA extracted from either of those sample types. As to this clone: Its cognate antigen has yet to be identified. No much larger clone is present one base from it, and per-base qualities are unavailable.

TCRbeta CDR3 regions were amplified from genomic DNA by means of the immunoSEQ Assay, a bias-controlled multiplex PCR. As for the original processing: Within the assay, amplification of reference gene primers was used to estimate how many nucleated cells each sample contained. To quantify the absolute abundance of each unique TCRbeta CDR3 rearrangement, sequence reads were collapsed and filtered. Productive Simpson clonality was computed per sample as the square root of Simpson's diversity index over productive rearrangements. Not all clones reach the TCRdb copy of this immuneACCESS table, which keeps in-frame sequences only. Checked studies attribute under half of the gap to unresolved V genes and leave the rest unexplained. From that table come the V and J calls and clone size; the DNA was used to work out D and trimming. This sample lists about 260,000 clones; roughly 86% were detected once. Together, the top ten hold 11% of the sample.

This sequence was found in a woman under 40 with COVID-19, enrolled during active disease. The rearranged segments are TRBV7-3 and TRBJ2-5, with the D gene not clear enough to name. Input material: peripheral blood. CDR3 sequence: CASSLWAEETQYF. The bases are TGTGCCAGCAGCTTATGGGCAGAAGAGACCCAGTACTTC.